This is a list of T cell receptor beta chains from one sample in a study of T cell changes during pregnancy in multiple sclerosis. Libraries were prepared by immunoSEQ multiplex PCR; TCRdb keeps only in-frame clonotypes and omits some of them. The table includes about 40,000 clones, about 92% detected once. The starting material was CD8+ T cells from peripheral blood mononuclear cells, obtained in the third trimester of pregnancy. These receptors were collected from a female donor with multiple sclerosis, enrolled in a pregnancy study. The conserved cysteine and the conserved F or W are not part of the CDR3 here. The D gene is left open where the match is weak. Size is omitted from some rows. Given values are once, few, many or a class for expanded clones.

10 | . | few | TRBV6-5 | ASSHGGTKAF
10 | . | . | TRBV5-6 | ASSGLSSEQY
14 | TRBD1 | . | TRBV5-1 | ASSLDLTGGGYGYT
12 | TRBD1 | . | TRBV5-6 | ASSIQGTDYEQY
13 | . | . | TRBV19 | ASSHSRSSTDTQY
10 | TRBD1 | . | TRBV6-5 | ASSQTGDEQY
11 | . | few | TRBV9 | ASSPLGGSPLH
12 | . | . | TRBV9 | ASSVGGSGTEAF
12 | TRBD1 | once | TRBV9 | ASSGQGQINTQY
12 | . | . | TRBV6-5 | ASSPSSLTYGYT
10 | . | . | TRBV6-1 | ASKRQNTEAF
11 | TRBD1 | . | TRBV27 | ASSPRQGYEQY
15 | TRBD2 | . | TRBV7-6 | ASSLAASGGANGELF
17 | TRBD1 | . | TRBV7-2 | ASSLPVGQGMVSNQPQH